What follows are 10 T cell receptor beta chains derived from one specimen sequenced in a study of T cell responses to AZD1222 COVID-19 vaccine. Some clones are missing from TCRdb's copy, which holds only in-frame ones; the method was immunoSEQ multiplex PCR. The sample consists of 190,000 or so clones, 88% of them appearing once. Material: peripheral blood, obtained 28 days after the second AZD1222 dose. These receptor sequences come from an adult who received the AZD1222 COVID-19 vaccine.

The genes are TRBV10-3 and TRBJ1-1; D ambiguous. Germline lookup yields CDR1 ENHRY and CDR2 SYGVKD. The CDR3 has 12 amino acids. V was cut by 5 bases and J by 0 bases, with 4 bases left in between. The CDR3 nucleotides are TGTGCCATCAGTTACTTGAACACTGAAGCTTTCTTT. Protein product: CAISYLNTEAFF.

This chain links TRBV30 with TRBJ2-3, with D perhaps matching TRBD2 (5 bases). Trimming removed 2 bases at V and 6 bases at J, with 18 bases between. This CDR3 has 15 residues. From germline, CDR1 is GTSNPN and CDR2 SVGIG (reference sequence). The CDR3 DNA is TGTGCCTGGAGTCCCCCGCGGGCCGCCGCGGATACGCAGTATTTT. Protein: CAWSPPRAAADTQYF.

The chain uses TRBV4-3 and TRBJ1-4; D gene unclear. The CDR3 has 15 residues. CDR1 is LGHNA, CDR2 YSLEER, per germline. Trimming pared 1 base from V and 8 bases from J, leaving 14 bases between. CDR3 in amino acids: CASSQVGLSGEKLFF. The CDR3 bases are TGCGCCAGCAGCCAAGTCGGGTTGAGTGGGGAAAAACTGTTTTTT.

This sequence joins TRBV21-1 and TRBJ2-7; the D segment call TRBD2 is taken from the table without a DNA check. TRBV21-1 is a known pseudogene. The CDR3 consists of 20 residues. The CDR3 nucleotides read TGTGCCAGCAGCAGCCCCGAGGCTAGCGGGGAGGTCTCACTGCGACACGAGCAGTACTTC. This translates into CASSSPEASGEVSLRHEQYF.

The rearrangement joins TRBV7-9 to TRBJ1-1; a weak D match, TRBD1 (6 bases). This CDR3 has 14 amino acids. Germline values: CDR1 SEHNR, CDR2 FQNEAQ (reference sequence). V lost 5 bases and J lost 1, with 11 bases in between. The chain's CDR3 is CASSPGQRNTEAFF. CDR3 sequence (DNA): TGTGCCAGCAGCCCCGGACAGCGGAACACTGAAGCTTTCTTT.

The chain couples TRBV28 to TRBJ1-5, with 8 bases lining up with TRBD1. Germline CDR1 reads MDHEN; CDR2 reads SYDVKM. Trimming at V came to 6 bases and at J to 3 bases, leaving 7 bases not matched to a gene. This CDR3 is 15 amino acids long. Here the CDR3 reads CASRDLDRDNQPQHF. DNA for the CDR3: TGTGCCAGCAGGGATTTGGACAGGGACAATCAGCCCCAGCATTTT.

This chain connects TRBV2 to TRBJ1-1; D possibly corresponds to TRBD1 (5 bases). V gave up 6 bases and J gave up 11 bases, with 13 bases separating them. The CDR3 spans 11 residues. Germline V gene sequence: CDR1 SNHLY, CDR2 FYNNEI. CDR3 loop: CASRQEIAAFF. As DNA, the CDR3 is TGTGCCAGCAGACAGGAGATTGCCGCTTTCTTT.

This rearrangement joins TRBV7-9 to TRBJ2-7, with TRBD1 identical over 7 bases. The CDR3 runs 15 residues. The V gene end was trimmed by 5 bases and the J gene end by 2 bases; junction bases not matched to a gene: 9. Germline values: CDR1 SEHNR, CDR2 FQNEAQ (reference sequence). CDR3 loop: CASSRTDRDPYEQYF. The CDR3 region has the DNA TGTGCCAGCAGCCGAACAGACAGGGACCCCTACGAGCAGTACTTC.

The chain combines TRBV28 with TRBJ2-7, with a possible D match to TRBD1 (6 bases). Germline lookup yields CDR1 MDHEN and CDR2 SYDVKM. The ends were cut back, 6 bases at V and 3 bases at J, with 18 bases in the middle. This CDR3 spans 15 amino acids. CDR3 in amino acids: CASSPAGQGSYEQYF. CDR3 nucleotides: TGTGCCAGCAGCCCGGCGGGCCAGGGGAGCTACGAGCAGTACTTC.

This clone was counted a few times. The chain employs TRBV6-4 and TRBJ2-7; TRBD1 aligns across 9 bases. The CDR3 runs to 14 residues. Unmatched junction bases numbered 7, after V lost 4 bases and J lost 6 bases. Germline loops: CDR1 MRHNA, CDR2 SNTAGT. The CDR3: CASSARGQGGEQYF. In nucleotides, the CDR3 is TGTGCCAGCAGTGCCCGGGGACAGGGAGGCGAGCAGTACTTC.